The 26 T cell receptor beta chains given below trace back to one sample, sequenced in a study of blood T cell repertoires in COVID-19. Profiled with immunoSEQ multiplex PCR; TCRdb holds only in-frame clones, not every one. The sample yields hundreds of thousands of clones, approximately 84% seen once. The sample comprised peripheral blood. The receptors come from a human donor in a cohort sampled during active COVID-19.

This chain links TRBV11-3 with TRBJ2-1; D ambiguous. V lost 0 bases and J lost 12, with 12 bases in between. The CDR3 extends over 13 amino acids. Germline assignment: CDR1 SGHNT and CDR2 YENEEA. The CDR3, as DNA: TGTGCCAGCAGCTTAGATCTTTCACGGGTGCAGTTCTTC. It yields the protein CASSLDLSRVQFF.

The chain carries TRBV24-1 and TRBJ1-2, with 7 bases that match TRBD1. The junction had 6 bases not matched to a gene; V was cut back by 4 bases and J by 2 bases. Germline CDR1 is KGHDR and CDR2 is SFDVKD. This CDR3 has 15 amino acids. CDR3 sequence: CATSDPDRANYGYTF. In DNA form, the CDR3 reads TGTGCCACCAGTGACCCCGACAGGGCGAACTATGGCTACACCTTC.

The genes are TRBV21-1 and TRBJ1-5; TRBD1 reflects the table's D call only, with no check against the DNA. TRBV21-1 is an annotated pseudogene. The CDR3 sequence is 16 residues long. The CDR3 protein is CASSWRTGGVNQPQHF. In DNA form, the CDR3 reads TGTGCCAGCAGCTGGCGGACAGGGGGCGTAAATCAGCCCCAGCATTTT.

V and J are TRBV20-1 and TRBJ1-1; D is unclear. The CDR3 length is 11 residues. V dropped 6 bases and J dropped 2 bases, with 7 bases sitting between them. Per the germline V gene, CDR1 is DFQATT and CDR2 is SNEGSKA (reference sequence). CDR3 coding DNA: TGCAGTGCCGCAGTTAACACTGAAGCTTTCTTT. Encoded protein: CSAAVNTEAFF.

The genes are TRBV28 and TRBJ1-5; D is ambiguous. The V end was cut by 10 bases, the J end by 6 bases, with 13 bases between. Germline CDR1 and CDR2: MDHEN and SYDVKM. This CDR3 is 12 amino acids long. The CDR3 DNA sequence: TGTGCCACCCGTAGATTAACTCAGCCCCAGCATTTT. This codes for CATRRLTQPQHF.

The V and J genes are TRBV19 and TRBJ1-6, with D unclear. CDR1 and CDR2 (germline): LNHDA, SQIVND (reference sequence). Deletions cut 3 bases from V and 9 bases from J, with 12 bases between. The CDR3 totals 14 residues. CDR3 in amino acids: CASSINAGGSPLHF. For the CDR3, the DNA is TGTGCCAGTAGTATTAACGCGGGAGGTTCACCCCTCCACTTT.

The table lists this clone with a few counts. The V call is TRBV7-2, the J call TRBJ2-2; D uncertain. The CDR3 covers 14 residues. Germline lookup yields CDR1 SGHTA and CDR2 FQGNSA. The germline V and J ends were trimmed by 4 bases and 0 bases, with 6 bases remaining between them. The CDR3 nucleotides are TGTGCCAGCAGCTCAGGTCCGAACACCGGGGAGCTGTTTTTT. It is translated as CASSSGPNTGELFF.

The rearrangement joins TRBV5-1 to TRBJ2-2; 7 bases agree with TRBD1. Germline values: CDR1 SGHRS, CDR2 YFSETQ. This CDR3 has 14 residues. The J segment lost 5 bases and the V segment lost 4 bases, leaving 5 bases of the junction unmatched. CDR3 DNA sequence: TGCGCCAGCAGCACCGGACAGGTTACCGGGGAGCTGTTTTTT. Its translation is CASSTGQVTGELFF.

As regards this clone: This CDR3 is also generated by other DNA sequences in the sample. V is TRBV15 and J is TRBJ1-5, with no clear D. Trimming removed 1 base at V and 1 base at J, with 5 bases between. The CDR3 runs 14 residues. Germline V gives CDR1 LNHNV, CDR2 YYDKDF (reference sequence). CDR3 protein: CATSRAGSNQPQHF. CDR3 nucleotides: TGTGCCACCAGCAGAGCTGGCAGCAATCAGCCCCAGCATTTT.

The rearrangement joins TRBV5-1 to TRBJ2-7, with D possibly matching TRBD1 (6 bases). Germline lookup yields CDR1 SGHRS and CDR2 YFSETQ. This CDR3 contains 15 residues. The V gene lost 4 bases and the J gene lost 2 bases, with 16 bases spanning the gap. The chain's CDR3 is CASSIMTGSAYEQYF. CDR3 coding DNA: TGCGCCAGCAGCATCATGACAGGTTCGGCCTACGAGCAGTACTTC. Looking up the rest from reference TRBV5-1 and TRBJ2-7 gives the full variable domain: KAGVTQTPRYLIKTRGQQVTLSCSPISGHRSVSWYQQTPGQGLQFLFEYFSETQRNKGNFPGRFSGRQFSNSRSEMNVSTLELGDSALYLCASSIMTGSAYEQYFGPGTRLTVT.

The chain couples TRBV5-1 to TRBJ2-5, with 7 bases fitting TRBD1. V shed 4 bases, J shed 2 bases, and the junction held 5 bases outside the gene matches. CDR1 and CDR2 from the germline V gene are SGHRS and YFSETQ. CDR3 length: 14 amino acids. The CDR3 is CASSGGRGQETQYF. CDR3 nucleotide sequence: TGCGCCAGCAGCGGGGGCAGGGGGCAAGAGACCCAGTACTTC. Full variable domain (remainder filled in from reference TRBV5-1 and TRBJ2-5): KAGVTQTPRYLIKTRGQQVTLSCSPISGHRSVSWYQQTPGQGLQFLFEYFSETQRNKGNFPGRFSGRQFSNSRSEMNVSTLELGDSALYLCASSGGRGQETQYFGPGTRLLVL.

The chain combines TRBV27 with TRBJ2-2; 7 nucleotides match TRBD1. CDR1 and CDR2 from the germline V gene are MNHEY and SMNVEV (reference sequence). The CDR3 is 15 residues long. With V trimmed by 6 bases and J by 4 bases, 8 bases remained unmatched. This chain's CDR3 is CASSPTGLGTGELFF. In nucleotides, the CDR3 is TGTGCCAGCAGCCCGACAGGGTTGGGCACCGGGGAGCTGTTTTTT.

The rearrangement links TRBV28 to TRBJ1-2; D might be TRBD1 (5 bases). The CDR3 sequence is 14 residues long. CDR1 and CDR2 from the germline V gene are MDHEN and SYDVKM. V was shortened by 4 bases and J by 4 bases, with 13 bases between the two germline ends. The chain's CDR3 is CASSSPAGRYGYTF. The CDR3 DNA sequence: TGTGCCAGCAGTTCCCCGGCAGGGCGCTATGGCTACACCTTC.

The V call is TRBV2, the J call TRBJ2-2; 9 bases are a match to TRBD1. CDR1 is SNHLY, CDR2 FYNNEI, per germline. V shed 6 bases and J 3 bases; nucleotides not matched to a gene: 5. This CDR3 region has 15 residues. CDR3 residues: CASSRDRVDTGELFF. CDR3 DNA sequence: TGTGCCAGCAGCCGGGACAGGGTAGACACCGGGGAGCTGTTTTTT.

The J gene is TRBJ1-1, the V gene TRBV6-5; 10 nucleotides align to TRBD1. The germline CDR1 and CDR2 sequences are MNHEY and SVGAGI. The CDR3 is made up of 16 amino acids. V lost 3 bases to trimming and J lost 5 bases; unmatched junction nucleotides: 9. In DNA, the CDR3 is TGTGCCAGCAGTTATCTCCGGGACAGGGGAGGAACTGAAGCTTTCTTT. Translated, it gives CASSYLRDRGGTEAFF.

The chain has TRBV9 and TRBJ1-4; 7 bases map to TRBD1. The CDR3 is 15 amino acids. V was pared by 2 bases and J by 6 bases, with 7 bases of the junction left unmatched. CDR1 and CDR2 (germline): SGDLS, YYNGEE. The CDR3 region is CASSVFQGTDEKLFF. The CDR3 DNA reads TGTGCCAGCAGCGTTTTTCAAGGGACAGATGAAAAACTGTTTTTT.

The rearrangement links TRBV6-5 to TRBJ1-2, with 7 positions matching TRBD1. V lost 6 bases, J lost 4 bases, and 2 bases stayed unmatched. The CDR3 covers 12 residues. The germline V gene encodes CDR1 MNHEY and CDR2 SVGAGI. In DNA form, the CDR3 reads TGTGCCAGCAGGGGACAGCTCTATGGCTACACCTTC. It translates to CASRGQLYGYTF.

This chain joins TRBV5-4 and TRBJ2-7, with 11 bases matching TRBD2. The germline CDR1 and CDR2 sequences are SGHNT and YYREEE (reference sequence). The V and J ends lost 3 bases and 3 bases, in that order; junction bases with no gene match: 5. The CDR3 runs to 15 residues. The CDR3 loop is CASSSSGTSGYEQYF. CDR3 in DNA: TGTGCCAGCAGCTCTTCCGGGACTAGCGGCTACGAGCAGTACTTC.

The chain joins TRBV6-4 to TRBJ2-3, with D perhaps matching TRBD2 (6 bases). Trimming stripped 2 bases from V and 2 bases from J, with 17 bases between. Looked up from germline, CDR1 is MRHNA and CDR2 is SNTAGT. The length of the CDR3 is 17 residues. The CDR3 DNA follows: TGTGCCAGCAGTGACACCCCGGCGGCGGGACCCACAGATACGCAGTATTTT. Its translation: CASSDTPAAGPTDTQYF.

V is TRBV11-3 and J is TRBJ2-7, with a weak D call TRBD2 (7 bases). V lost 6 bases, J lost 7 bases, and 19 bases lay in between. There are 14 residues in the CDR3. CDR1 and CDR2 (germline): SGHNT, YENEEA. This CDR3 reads CASSQGGDEREQYF. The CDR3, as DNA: TGTGCCAGCAGTCAAGGGGGGGATGAAAGGGAGCAGTACTTC.

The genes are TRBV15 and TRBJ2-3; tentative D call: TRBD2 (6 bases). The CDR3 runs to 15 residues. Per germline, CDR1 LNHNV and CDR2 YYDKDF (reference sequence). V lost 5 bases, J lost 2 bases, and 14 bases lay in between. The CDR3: CATSAARGFTDTQYF. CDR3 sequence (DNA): TGTGCCACCAGCGCCGCCCGGGGGTTCACAGATACGCAGTATTTT.

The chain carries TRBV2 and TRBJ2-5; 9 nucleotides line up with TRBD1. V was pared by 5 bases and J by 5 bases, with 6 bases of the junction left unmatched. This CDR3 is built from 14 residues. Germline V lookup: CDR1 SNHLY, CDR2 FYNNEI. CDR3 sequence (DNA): TGTGCCAGCAGTACAAACAGGGGGCGGGAGACCCAGTACTTC. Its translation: CASSTNRGRETQYF.

The CDR3: CASSYTQGEVGYTF. The CDR3 DNA reads TGCGCCAGCAGCTACACTCAGGGGGAGGTTGGCTACACCTTC. The rearrangement joins TRBV5-1 to TRBJ1-2; 7 nucleotides line up with TRBD1. Germline V gives CDR1 SGHRS, CDR2 YFSETQ. CDR3 length: 14 amino acids. J lost 7 bases, V lost 3 bases, and 9 bases had no gene match.

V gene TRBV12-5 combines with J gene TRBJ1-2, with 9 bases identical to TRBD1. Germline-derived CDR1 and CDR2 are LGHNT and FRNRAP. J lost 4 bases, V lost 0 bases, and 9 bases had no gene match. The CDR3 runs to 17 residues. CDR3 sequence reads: CASGLVSSGQGIYGYTF. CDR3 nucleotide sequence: TGTGCTAGTGGTTTGGTATCCTCGGGACAGGGCATCTATGGCTACACCTTC.

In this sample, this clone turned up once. The chain's CDR3 is CASTAHGTGARYEQFF. Written as DNA, the CDR3 is TGTGCCAGCACTGCCCACGGGACAGGGGCTCGATATGAGCAGTTCTTC. V usage is TRBV27 and J usage is TRBJ2-1; the match to TRBD1 covers 10 bases. The CDR3 totals 16 residues. In germline, CDR1 is MNHEY, CDR2 SMNVEV (reference sequence). V shed 7 bases, J shed 8 bases, and the junction held 14 bases outside the gene matches.

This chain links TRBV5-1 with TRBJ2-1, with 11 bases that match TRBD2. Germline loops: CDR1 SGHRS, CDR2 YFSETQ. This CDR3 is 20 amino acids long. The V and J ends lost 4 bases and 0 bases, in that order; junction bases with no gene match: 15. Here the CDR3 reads CASSPPPTSGVSGSYNEQFF. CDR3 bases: TGCGCCAGCAGCCCCCCCCCGACTAGCGGGGTTAGCGGCTCCTACAATGAGCAGTTCTTC.